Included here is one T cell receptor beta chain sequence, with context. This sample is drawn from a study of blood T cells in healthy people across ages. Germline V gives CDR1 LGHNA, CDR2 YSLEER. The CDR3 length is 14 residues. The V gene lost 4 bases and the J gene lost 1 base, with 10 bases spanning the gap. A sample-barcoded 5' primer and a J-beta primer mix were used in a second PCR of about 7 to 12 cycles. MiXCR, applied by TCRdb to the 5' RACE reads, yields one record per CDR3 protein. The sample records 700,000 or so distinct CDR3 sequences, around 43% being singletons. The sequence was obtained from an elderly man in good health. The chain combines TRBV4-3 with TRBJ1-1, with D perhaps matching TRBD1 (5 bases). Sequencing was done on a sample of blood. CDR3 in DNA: TGCGCCAGCAGCCTTAGGGGAAGGAACACTGAAGCTTTCTTT. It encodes CASSLRGRNTEAFF.